The 29 T cell receptor beta chains in this list originate from one sample, sequenced in a study of a mutant IDH1 vaccine in newly diagnosed glioma (dated by TCRdb to the early 2020s). These receptors have no identified antigens. The library was generated by the immunoSEQ multiplex PCR assay. TCRdb's version of the immuneACCESS table is confined to in-frame rearrangements and falls short of the full clone set. An unresolved V gene accounts for under half of the shortfall where checked; the remainder is of unknown origin. This sample comprises around 84,000 clones, 81% of them detected only once. The ten biggest clones cover 4% to 5.5% of the sample. Read against the paper, the sample's time point label means: week 47, end of study. Every vaccine dose consisted of 300 ug of a 20-mer mutant IDH1 peptide in Montanide, administered subcutaneously together with topical imiquimod. Sample: PBMCs, taken from a glioma patient whose treatment included an IDH1 peptide vaccine. The receptors derive from a man aged 35-49 years with glioma.

The chain joins TRBV30 to TRBJ1-5, with D unclear. The germline gives CDR1 GTSNPN, CDR2 SVGIG (reference sequence). This CDR3 has 12 residues. Trimming removed 0 bases from V and 2 bases from J, with 2 bases in between. The CDR3 bases are TGTGCCTGGAGTGTACGCAATCAGCCCCAGCATTTT. Its protein is CAWSVRNQPQHF.

The rearrangement links TRBV2 to TRBJ1-5; D uncertain. This CDR3 has 14 amino acids. Germline-derived CDR1 and CDR2 are SNHLY and FYNNEI. V lost 4 bases and J 0 bases, leaving 7 bases between the germline ends. DNA for the CDR3: TGTGCCAGCAGTGCAGATTATAGCAATCAGCCCCAGCATTTT. Its translation is CASSADYSNQPQHF. The variable domain in full, completed from reference TRBV2 and TRBJ1-5, reads EPEVTQTPSHQVTQMGQEVILRCVPISNHLYFYWYRQILGQKVEFLVSFYNNEISEKSEIFDDQFSVERPDGSNFTLKIRSTKLEDSAMYFCASSADYSNQPQHFGDGTRLSIL.

The chain has TRBV10-3 and TRBJ2-7; 9 bases fit TRBD2. With V trimmed by 3 bases and J by 4 bases, 7 bases remained unmatched. Germline V gives CDR1 ENHRY, CDR2 SYGVKD. The CDR3 consists of 15 residues. Here the CDR3 DNA reads TGTGCCATCAGTGACCTGCGGGAGGGCCTTTACGAGCAGTACTTC. It is translated as CAISDLREGLYEQYF.

The V call is TRBV14, the J call TRBJ2-7, with a weak D call TRBD2 (6 bases). The CDR3 extends over 16 amino acids. Germline lookup yields CDR1 SGHDN and CDR2 FVKESK. Trimming removed 7 bases from V and 5 bases from J, with 24 bases in between. CDR3 nucleotide sequence: TGTGCCAGCACCCCTGGAGGGAAGGAAGCACTAGACGAGCAGTACTTC. Encoded protein: CASTPGGKEALDEQYF.

V and J are TRBV5-6 and TRBJ1-2, with 11 bases aligning to TRBD1. J gave up 7 bases and V 4 bases, and 6 bases lay outside the gene matches. This CDR3 has 14 residues. Germline V gene lookup returns CDR1 SGHDT and CDR2 YYEEEE. CDR3 nucleotide sequence: TGTGCCAGCAGCCTGGGACAGGGGGTTCGTGGCTACACCTTC. Residues: CASSLGQGVRGYTF.

The chain couples TRBV30 to TRBJ2-3; 10 bases align to TRBD2. The junction had 2 bases not matched to a gene; V was cut back by 2 bases and J by 6 bases. This CDR3 spans 13 amino acids. CDR1 GTSNPN and CDR2 SVGIG come from the germline V gene (reference sequence). The CDR3 is CAWSSSGGDTQYF. In nucleotides, the CDR3 is TGTGCCTGGAGTAGTAGCGGGGGGGATACGCAGTATTTT.

The rearrangement joins TRBV5-1 to TRBJ2-3; D gene ambiguous. The CDR3 is 13 residues long. V was pared by 4 bases and J by 4 bases, with 10 bases between. Per germline, CDR1 SGHRS and CDR2 YFSETQ. The CDR3 region has the DNA TGCGCCAGCAGCGGAAGCATGGCAGATACGCAGTATTTT. It is translated as CASSGSMADTQYF.

The chain uses TRBV9 and TRBJ2-7, with TRBD2 matching over 11 bases. V shed 3 bases, J shed 4 bases, and the junction held 3 bases outside the gene matches. The V gene's germline CDR1 is SGDLS and CDR2 YYNGEE. The CDR3 length is 14 residues. Here the CDR3 DNA reads TGTGCCAGCAGCGCGGGGACTAGCGGTTACGAGCAGTACTTC. The encoded protein is CASSAGTSGYEQYF.

The gene calls are TRBV7-2 and TRBJ2-3; 7 nucleotides line up with TRBD2. From germline, CDR1 is SGHTA and CDR2 FQGNSA. The CDR3 is 15 amino acids. After removal of 6 bases from V and 0 bases from J, the junction contained 6 bases not matched to a gene. In nucleotides, the CDR3 is TGTGCCAGCAGTCGTACTAGCGCGAGCACAGATACGCAGTATTTT. This codes for CASSRTSASTDTQYF.

The V call is TRBV28, the J call TRBJ1-2; D call uncertain. There are 15 residues in the CDR3. Per the germline V gene, CDR1 is MDHEN and CDR2 is SYDVKM. Trimming cost V 3 bases and J 2 bases, with 13 bases left between them. The CDR3: CASSLEPPSNYGYTF. The CDR3 DNA reads TGTGCCAGCAGTTTGGAACCCCCATCAAACTATGGCTACACCTTC.

The rearrangement joins TRBV27 to TRBJ2-5; the D gene is possibly TRBD1 (5 bases). This CDR3 comprises 14 residues. CDR1 is MNHEY and CDR2 is SMNVEV in the germline V gene (reference sequence). Trimming removed 3 bases at V and 4 bases at J, with 12 bases between. The CDR3, as DNA: TGTGCCAGCAGTTTCCAGGGTTTGGGAGAGACCCAGTACTTC. This codes for CASSFQGLGETQYF.

The CDR3 reads CASSERSGTYGYTF. CDR3 nucleotide sequence: TGCGCCAGCAGTGAACGGTCAGGGACCTATGGCTACACCTTC. The gene calls are TRBV10-1 and TRBJ1-2; D may be TRBD1 (5 bases). Trimming stripped 3 bases from V and 4 bases from J, with 12 bases between. Germline V gene sequence: CDR1 WNHNN, CDR2 SYGVQD (reference sequence). This CDR3 contains 14 residues.

In its sample, this clone was seen a few times. The J gene is TRBJ1-4, the V gene TRBV7-8; maybe TRBD1 (5 bases). Germline V gives CDR1 SGHVS, CDR2 FQNEAQ. V lost 2 bases and J 6 bases, leaving 10 bases between the germline ends. There are 14 residues in the CDR3. CDR3 DNA sequence: TGTGCCAGCAGCTTACAGGGTCTATATGAAAAACTGTTTTTT. Translated: CASSLQGLYEKLFF. Using reference TRBV7-8 and TRBJ1-4 for the parts outside the CDR3, the full variable domain is GAGVSQSPRYKVAKRGQDVALRCDPISGHVSLFWYQQALGQGPEFLTYFQNEAQLDKSGLPSDRFFAERPEGSVSTLKIQRTQQEDSAVYLCASSLQGLYEKLFFGSGTQLSVL.

This clone was detected once. The chain employs TRBV10-3 and TRBJ2-1, with 8 bases matching TRBD2. This CDR3 has 16 residues. Trimming at V came to 6 bases and at J to 4 bases, leaving 11 bases not matched to a gene. CDR1 is ENHRY and CDR2 is SYGVKD in the germline V gene. The chain's CDR3 is CAISSGGPGSYNEQFF. DNA of the CDR3: TGTGCCATCAGCTCGGGAGGGCCCGGGTCTTACAATGAGCAGTTCTTC.

This clone was counted ten times or more. This rearrangement joins TRBV9 to TRBJ1-1; 10 nucleotides line up with TRBD1. Looked up from germline, CDR1 is SGDLS and CDR2 is YYNGEE. J was trimmed by 5 bases and V by 4 bases; bases with no gene match: 8. The CDR3 loop spans 15 amino acids. The CDR3 reads CASSPRQGAATEAFF. The CDR3 nucleotides are TGTGCCAGCAGCCCAAGACAGGGGGCAGCGACTGAAGCTTTCTTT.

The V call is TRBV29-1, the J call TRBJ2-1; tentatively, D is TRBD2 (7 bases). V was cut by 0 bases and J by 4 bases, with 13 bases left in between. Germline CDR1 reads SQVTM; CDR2 reads ANQGSEA. This CDR3 is 15 amino acids long. In nucleotides, the CDR3 is TGCAGCGTTGAAGATCCGCGGGGGCGTTACAATGAGCAGTTCTTC. Protein product: CSVEDPRGRYNEQFF.

The chain employs TRBV5-8 and TRBJ1-1, with a possible D match to TRBD1 (6 bases). In germline, CDR1 is SGHTS, CDR2 YDEGEE. Between the trimmed V and J ends, which lost 2 bases and 1 base, there was a span of 9 bases. This CDR3 is 14 amino acids long. CDR3: CASSFRGANTEAFF. CDR3 in DNA: TGTGCCAGCAGCTTTCGGGGGGCGAACACTGAAGCTTTCTTT.

The gene calls are TRBV7-2 and TRBJ2-7; D unresolved. V gave up 1 base and J gave up 5 bases, with 6 bases separating them. Per the germline V gene, CDR1 is SGHTA and CDR2 is FQGNSA. CDR3 length: 12 amino acids. The CDR3 nucleotides read TGTGCCAGCAGCTTAGAACGGGACGAGCAGTACTTC. Translating gives CASSLERDEQYF.

This sequence joins TRBV7-9 and TRBJ1-1; D may be TRBD1 (6 bases). The CDR3 is 14 residues long. Per germline, CDR1 SEHNR and CDR2 FQNEAQ (reference sequence). Trimming left V 4 bases short and J 4 bases short, with 13 bases between. CDR3 residues: CASSSKTGGTEAFF. CDR3 bases: TGTGCCAGCAGCTCTAAGACAGGAGGCACTGAAGCTTTCTTT.

This chain connects TRBV7-6 to TRBJ2-3; the match to TRBD2 covers 9 bases. This CDR3 is 15 amino acids long. The V segment lost 3 bases and the J segment 2 bases; nucleotides outside the gene matches: 3. CDR1 is SGHVS, CDR2 FNYEAQ, per germline. The CDR3 bases are TGTGCCAGCAGCTTGGGCGGGGGGGCCACAGATACGCAGTATTTT. Encoded protein: CASSLGGGATDTQYF. Based on the CDR3 plus reference TRBV7-6 and TRBJ2-3, the full variable domain is GAGVSQSPRYKVTKRGQDVALRCDPISGHVSLYWYRQALGQGPEFLTYFNYEAQQDKSGLPNDRFSAERPEGSISTLTIQRTEQRDSAMYRCASSLGGGATDTQYFGPGTRLTVL.

This sequence joins TRBV30 and TRBJ1-2; 10 nucleotides align to TRBD1. Trimming took 0 bases from V and 7 from J; bases not matched to a gene: 2. This CDR3 region has 13 residues. Germline values: CDR1 GTSNPN, CDR2 SVGIG (reference sequence). Here the CDR3 reads CAWSVTGGFGYTF. The CDR3 DNA reads as TGTGCCTGGAGTGTGACAGGGGGCTTTGGCTACACCTTC.

The chain is built from TRBV6-1 and TRBJ2-7; the D gene is possibly TRBD1 (6 bases). Deletions cut 8 bases from V and 0 bases from J, with 17 bases between. This CDR3 contains 15 residues. Germline-derived CDR1 and CDR2 are MNHNS and SASEGT. The CDR3 region has the DNA TGTGCCAGCGCCTCCTACAGGGTGAGCTCCTACGAGCAGTACTTC. It is translated as CASASYRVSSYEQYF.

This chain joins TRBV4-2 and TRBJ2-2; 7 nucleotides line up with TRBD2. The germline CDR1 and CDR2 sequences are LGHNA and YNFKEQ. This CDR3 comprises 15 residues. Trimming cost V 1 base and J 6 bases; bases outside gene matches: 5. The CDR3 coding sequence is TGTGCCAGCAGCCAAGGAGCGGGGCCAGCCGGGGAGCTGTTTTTT. Protein product: CASSQGAGPAGELFF.

The gene calls are TRBV7-8 and TRBJ1-3; D is unclear. The germline CDR1 and CDR2 sequences are SGHVS and FQNEAQ. The CDR3 contains 14 residues. V dropped 3 bases and J dropped 4 bases, with 10 bases sitting between them. CDR3 residues: CASSFEGSGNTIYF. The CDR3 coding sequence is TGTGCCAGCAGCTTTGAGGGATCAGGAAACACCATATATTTT.

The gene calls are TRBV2 and TRBJ2-1; 10 bases are shared with TRBD2. CDR1 and CDR2 from the germline V gene are SNHLY and FYNNEI. This CDR3 is built from 15 residues. With 6 bases clipped from V and 4 bases from J, the junction kept 6 bases outside the gene matches. The CDR3 reads CASRSSGGSYNEQFF. The CDR3 DNA reads TGTGCCAGCAGGTCTAGCGGGGGCTCTTACAATGAGCAGTTCTTC.

The rearrangement joins TRBV5-1 to TRBJ1-5; TRBD1 might be the D (5 bases). Germline V gene lookup returns CDR1 SGHRS and CDR2 YFSETQ. Trimming cost V 1 base and J 0 bases, with 11 bases left between them. CDR3 length: 16 residues. As DNA, the CDR3 is TGCGCCAGCAGCTTGTCTGGGGGGAATAGCAATCAGCCCCAGCATTTT. Translating gives CASSLSGGNSNQPQHF.

This chain connects TRBV9 to TRBJ1-1; 9 positions agree with TRBD1. J lost 10 bases, V lost 0 bases, and 4 bases had no gene match. The CDR3 length is 13 residues. The germline V gene has CDR1 SGDLS and CDR2 YYNGEE. DNA of the CDR3: TGTGCCAGCAGCGTAGATCAGGACAGGGGAGCTTTCTTT. This gives the protein CASSVDQDRGAFF.

The CDR3 DNA reads as TGCGCCAGCAGCTTGAGTGGGAACAATGAGCAGTTCTTC. It specifies CASSLSGNNEQFF. The chain couples TRBV5-1 to TRBJ2-1; no definite D call. The germline V gene has CDR1 SGHRS and CDR2 YFSETQ. Between the trimmed V and J ends, which lost 1 base and 5 bases, there was a span of 7 bases. The CDR3 covers 13 residues.

The V gene is TRBV7-6, the J gene TRBJ2-2; 9 nucleotides match TRBD1. This CDR3 has 15 amino acids. Germline assignment: CDR1 SGHVS and CDR2 FNYEAQ. The V segment lost 4 bases and the J segment 4 bases; nucleotides outside the gene matches: 4. The CDR3 reads CASSSGQGGTGELFF. The CDR3, as DNA: TGTGCCAGCAGCTCGGGACAGGGAGGCACCGGGGAGCTGTTTTTT.